The present TCR beta chain was sequenced within a study of OX40 agonist ivuxolimab in advanced cancers. About the study: Patients treated during dose escalation were battling hepatocellular carcinoma, melanoma, renal cell or head and neck cancer.

The germline V gene has CDR1 SGHRS and CDR2 YFSETQ. Trimming pared 0 bases from V and 0 bases from J, leaving 4 bases between. The CDR3 is 14 residues long. Blood got drawn at baseline, again on cycle 4 day 1, and then on cycle 7 day 1. TCRdb keeps only in-frame clones here, not all; method: immunoSEQ multiplex PCR. Found here are around 38,000 clones, 86% of them singletons; the top ten hold 9.5% to 13%. The chain couples TRBV5-1 to TRBJ2-4, with D unresolved. This sample comprised CD4+ or CD8+ T cells sorted from blood, obtained in a trial of the OX40 agonist ivuxolimab. This clonotype was obtained from an adult with an advanced solid tumor such as melanoma, head and neck, liver or kidney cancer. The CDR3 DNA reads as TGCGCCAGCAGCTTGGGACTAGCCAAAAACATTCAGTACTTC. It is translated as CASSLGLAKNIQYF.